This T cell receptor beta chain was retrieved from a study of CD8 T cells in ankylosing spondylitis. Using its own MiXCR run on the 5' RACE reads, TCRdb lists one record per CDR3 protein. Here the sample spans some 130,000 distinct CDR3 sequences, about an eighth being singletons. The CDR3 extends over 16 amino acids. Germline V gives CDR1 SGHTA, CDR2 FQGTGA. V shed 7 bases and J 0 bases; nucleotides not matched to a gene: 8. Ten or more counts support this clonotype. The V gene is TRBV7-3, the J gene TRBJ2-1; 8 positions agree with TRBD1. The sample taken for sequencing was blood, either unsorted or a sorted T cell fraction (not recorded which). The origin of this receptor is a female donor with ankylosing spondylitis or in good health (not recorded which). The CDR3 coding sequence is TGTGCCAGCAAAGACAGGGGCCCCCCCTCCTACAATGAGCAGTTCTTC. Protein product: CASKDRGPPSYNEQFF.